This T cell receptor beta chain is drawn from a study of T cells in women clearing cervical HPV infection. Study-wide points: Combining TCR richness with V gene abundances gave roughly 0.84 AUC.

The CDR3 totals 14 residues. Germline CDR1 and CDR2: LNHDA and SQIVND (reference sequence). The data were produced by immunoSEQ multiplex PCR, yet TCRdb's version contains in-frame clones alone and is incomplete. The sample table sets out approximately 35,000 clones. All participants had a single incident cervical HPV16 infection, and prevalent HPV16 infections were excluded. For this clone: Its antigen is currently unknown. The CDR3 end falls 3 residues outside the read, so it is completed with the germline J gene. Other DNA sequences of this sample code for an identical CDR3.

The TCR was taken from a woman between 18 and 69 years old with a cervical HPV16 infection that either progressed to CIN3+ or cleared (not recorded which). This sequence joins TRBV19 and TRBJ1-4, with TRBD1 as a possible D gene (5 bases). Material for sequencing was blood buffy coat. CDR3 DNA (partial): TGTGCCAGTAGTATGTTCTCTGGGGCCAACGTA. It specifies CASSMFSGANV. In full, the CDR3 reads CASSMFSGANVLFF. Full variable domain (remainder filled in from reference TRBV19 and TRBJ1-4): DGGITQSPKYLFRKEGQNVTLSCEQNLNHDAMYWYRQDPGQGLRLIYYSQIVNDFQKGDIAEGYSVSREKKESFPLTVTSAQKNPTAFYLCASSMFSGANVLFFGSGTQLSVL.